This T cell receptor beta chain came from a study of T-cell memory formation after mild COVID-19. Study-level information: Clusters were largely donor specific.

The CDR3 totals 17 residues. The 5'RACE method, run with constant-segment primers, produced TCR alpha and TCR beta cDNA libraries (carrying sample barcodes and UMIs). TCRdb reprocessed the 5' RACE reads with MiXCR, giving one entry per CDR3 protein. The sample has about 190,000 distinct CDR3 sequences, 15% to 20% seen once; the top ten hold roughly 2.4%. V gene TRBV21-1 combines with J gene TRBJ2-5; TRBD1 is the table's D call and was not checked against the DNA. TRBV21-1 is a pseudogene segment. The origin of this receptor is an adult woman who had mild COVID-19 (a few samples of this study predate the infection). Cell type and time point are not known. Sequenced sample: PBMCs or a T cell subset sorted from them (not recorded which). The CDR3 nucleotides are TGTGCCAGCAGCAAAAGCACAGGCGGCCTGTTTCGGGAGACCCAGTACTTC. Translated, it gives CASSKSTGGLFRETQYF.